Following are 21 T cell receptor beta chains from one sample sequenced in a study of blood T cell repertoires in COVID-19 (dated by TCRdb to the early 2020s). The receptor library was made with the immunoSEQ multiplex PCR assay. TCRdb carries this immuneACCESS record with in-frame sequences only. Its versions omit some clonotypes, under half of them owing to an unresolved V gene in the studies checked, with the rest unexplained. For this sample the table gives more than 150,000 clones, of which around 80% were detected only once. Clones ranked in the top ten supply 13% to 15% of the sample. The sequenced sample was PBMCs or T cells enriched from blood (not recorded which). These receptors all stem from a man aged 55 to 70 who had been exposed to COVID-19.

This sequence joins TRBV13 and TRBJ2-3; perhaps TRBD2 as D (5 bases). The CDR3 totals 16 residues. Germline CDR1 is PRHDT and CDR2 is FYEKMQ (reference sequence). The V end lost 3 bases, the J end lost 2 bases, and 15 bases lay between the germline ends. CDR3 amino acids: CASSFSSARSTDTQYF. CDR3 sequence (DNA): TGTGCCAGCAGCTTTAGTAGCGCCCGATCCACAGATACGCAGTATTTT.

This chain links TRBV27 with TRBJ2-6, with no clear D. The CDR3 consists of 14 residues. Germline assignment: CDR1 MNHEY and CDR2 SMNVEV (reference sequence). V lost 6 bases and J 0 bases, leaving 6 bases between the germline ends. The DNA for the CDR3 is TGTGCCAGCAGATCGTACTCTGGGGCCAACGTCCTGACTTTC. Its translation is CASRSYSGANVLTF.

The chain joins TRBV7-9 to TRBJ2-5; 7 positions match TRBD2. Trimming at V came to 7 bases and at J to 4 bases, leaving 12 bases not matched to a gene. The germline gives CDR1 SEHNR, CDR2 FQNEAQ (reference sequence). CDR3 size: 15 residues. DNA of the CDR3: TGTGCCAGCATCCACCAGGCGGGGGTAGGAGAGACCCAGTACTTC. It encodes CASIHQAGVGETQYF. Together with reference TRBV7-9 and TRBJ2-5, the CDR3 gives the full variable domain: DTGVSQNPRHKITKRGQNVTFRCDPISEHNRLYWYRQTLGQGPEFLTYFQNEAQLEKSRLLSDRFSAERPKGSFSTLEIQRTEQGDSAMYLCASIHQAGVGETQYFGPGTRLLVL.

V gene TRBV5-1 combines with J gene TRBJ2-5; TRBD2 agrees at 14 bases. The length of the CDR3 is 17 residues. V shed 4 bases, J shed 5 bases, and the junction held 10 bases outside the gene matches. CDR1 and CDR2 from the germline V gene are SGHRS and YFSETQ. CDR3 in DNA: TGCGCCAGCAGCCGTGGTGGGACTAGCGGGAGTGGTGAGACCCAGTACTTC. It translates to CASSRGGTSGSGETQYF.

The chain combines TRBV27 with TRBJ1-5, with 8 positions matching TRBD1. The V segment lost 6 bases and the J segment 5 bases; nucleotides outside the gene matches: 9. CDR1 and CDR2 from the germline V gene are MNHEY and SMNVEV (reference sequence). The CDR3 has 15 residues. CDR3 amino acids: CASSRDRPPYQPQHF. DNA of the CDR3: TGTGCCAGCAGCCGGGACAGGCCCCCGTATCAGCCCCAGCATTTT.

V is TRBV7-2 and J is TRBJ1-1, with unresolved D. V dropped 5 bases and J dropped 2 bases, with 9 bases sitting between them. Germline V gene data show CDR1 as SGHTA and CDR2 as FQGNSA. This CDR3 contains 13 residues. The CDR3 region has the DNA TGTGCCAGCAGCCATTCGGGTAACACTGAAGCTTTCTTT. It specifies CASSHSGNTEAFF. The full variable domain, with the rest looked up from reference TRBV7-2 and TRBJ1-1, is GAGVSQSPSNKVTEKGKDVELRCDPISGHTALYWYRQSLGQGLEFLIYFQGNSAPDKSGLPSDRFSAERTGGSVSTLTIQRTQQEDSAVYLCASSHSGNTEAFFGQGTRLTVV.

This chain uses TRBV6-2 or TRBV6-3 with TRBJ2-7, with TRBD2 matching over 14 bases. This CDR3 spans 16 amino acids. Germline values: CDR1 MNHEY, CDR2 SVGEGT. V was pared by 5 bases and J by 3 bases, with 6 bases of the junction left unmatched. The CDR3 region has the DNA TGTGCCAGCAGTCGAGCCGGGACTAGCGGGGGCTACGAGCAGTACTTC. This codes for CASSRAGTSGGYEQYF.

The rearrangement uses TRBV13 and TRBJ2-1, with a weak D call TRBD2 (6 bases). The germline V gene has CDR1 PRHDT and CDR2 FYEKMQ (reference sequence). The ends were cut back, 4 bases at V and 10 bases at J, with 17 bases in the middle. There are 14 residues in the CDR3. CDR3 in amino acids: CASSYGTETDEQFF. In DNA form, the CDR3 reads TGTGCCAGCAGCTACGGGACTGAAACCGACGAGCAGTTCTTC.

There are many counts of this clone. For the CDR3, the DNA is TGTGCCAGCAGCCCACCCTCGGGACTAGCCCAATTGCAGTACTTC. This codes for CASSPPSGLAQLQYF. The chain joins TRBV7-8 to TRBJ2-7; TRBD2 matches at 9 bases. Trimming cost V 5 bases and J 9 bases; bases outside gene matches: 14. CDR1 is SGHVS and CDR2 is FQNEAQ in the germline V gene. The CDR3 totals 15 residues.

V usage is TRBV7-8 and J usage is TRBJ2-7; TRBD2 matches 8 bases. This CDR3 is built from 14 residues. The V and J ends lost 6 bases and 3 bases, in that order; junction bases with no gene match: 7. Germline V lookup: CDR1 SGHVS, CDR2 FQNEAQ. The CDR3 DNA reads TGTGCCAGCAGAGGCGGGGGGCCCCACTACGAGCAGTACTTC. Translation gives CASRGGGPHYEQYF.

The count of this clone is one. This rearrangement joins TRBV7-3 to TRBJ2-3; 7 bases line up with TRBD1. The CDR3 has 15 amino acids. The V gene end was trimmed by 5 bases and the J gene end by 1 base; junction bases not matched to a gene: 6. Germline CDR1 reads SGHTA; CDR2 reads FQGTGA. Here the CDR3 reads CASSPAGTGTDTQYF. The CDR3 DNA follows: TGTGCCAGCAGCCCCGCCGGGACAGGCACAGATACGCAGTATTTT.

The J gene is TRBJ1-6, the V gene TRBV10-3, with 8 bases lining up with TRBD1. This CDR3 contains 14 residues. With 6 bases clipped from V and 11 bases from J, the junction kept 9 bases outside the gene matches. The V gene's germline CDR1 is ENHRY and CDR2 SYGVKD. CDR3 in amino acids: CAISADRDAAPLHF. CDR3 nucleotide sequence: TGTGCCATCAGCGCGGACAGGGATGCGGCACCCCTCCACTTT.

The CDR3 DNA sequence: TGTGCCAGCAGCCCCACGGACCGGGGGTCCTACGAGCAGTACTTC. It yields the protein CASSPTDRGSYEQYF. The V call is TRBV7-9, the J call TRBJ2-7, with D possibly being TRBD2 (6 bases). The CDR3 totals 15 residues. Germline V gene lookup returns CDR1 SEHNR and CDR2 FQNEAQ (reference sequence). The V gene lost 5 bases and the J gene lost 1 base, with 15 bases spanning the gap.

This chain joins TRBV3-1 (or the pseudogene TRBV3-2) and TRBJ2-3; D might be TRBD2 (5 bases). Looked up from germline, CDR1 is LGHDT and CDR2 is YNNKEL (reference sequence). The CDR3 extends over 15 amino acids. Trimming cost V 0 bases and J 3 bases, with 10 bases left between them. The CDR3, as DNA: TGTGCCAGCAGCCAAGATATCCCGGGAACAGATACGCAGTATTTT. This translates into CASSQDIPGTDTQYF.

V and J are TRBV7-8 and TRBJ2-3; D is perhaps TRBD2 (5 bases). Deletions cut 4 bases from V and 3 bases from J, with 17 bases between. The CDR3 has 16 amino acids. Germline lookup yields CDR1 SGHVS and CDR2 FQNEAQ. CDR3 in DNA: TGTGCCAGCAGCTCCACCCCGGGGTTTTGGACAGATACGCAGTATTTT. Translated, it gives CASSSTPGFWTDTQYF.

This clone was detected once. The rearrangement uses TRBV7-9 and TRBJ1-2, with D perhaps matching TRBD1 (6 bases). The CDR3 loop spans 16 amino acids. The V end was cut by 2 bases, the J end by 8 bases, with 21 bases between. CDR1 and CDR2 from the germline V gene are SEHNR and FQNEAQ (reference sequence). The CDR3 DNA reads TGTGCCAGCAGCTTACCATTAGCAGGGGCGACGGGGGGCTACACCTTC. Translating gives CASSLPLAGATGGYTF.

This clone was seen once. V is TRBV4-3 and J is TRBJ2-1; TRBD2 aligns across 9 bases. CDR1 is LGHNA and CDR2 is YSLEER in the germline V gene. The J segment lost 4 bases and the V segment lost 0 bases, leaving 4 bases of the junction unmatched. The CDR3 runs to 16 residues. Written as DNA, the CDR3 is TGCGCCAGCAGCCAAGATGCGGGAGGGAGATACAATGAGCAGTTCTTC. This encodes CASSQDAGGRYNEQFF.

The gene calls are TRBV18 and TRBJ2-1; TRBD2 is a possible D gene (6 bases). CDR1 and CDR2 (germline): KGHSH, LQKENI. The CDR3 is made up of 14 amino acids. Trimming cost V 3 bases and J 5 bases, with 11 bases left between them. This CDR3 is CASSPLPGDNEQFF. The CDR3 coding sequence is TGTGCCAGCTCACCCCTACCGGGGGACAATGAGCAGTTCTTC.

V and J are TRBV5-1 and TRBJ2-3, with D unresolved. V was trimmed by 4 bases and J by 6 bases, leaving 12 bases between them. This CDR3 spans 13 amino acids. The germline CDR1 and CDR2 sequences are SGHRS and YFSETQ. CDR3 coding DNA: TGCGCCAGCAGCAGACCTGCAGGCGATACGCAGTATTTT. Residues: CASSRPAGDTQYF.

The V gene is TRBV11-3, the J gene TRBJ2-2, with 8 nucleotides matching TRBD2. Germline lookup yields CDR1 SGHNT and CDR2 YENEEA. V was pared by 4 bases and J by 3 bases, with 4 bases of the junction left unmatched. The CDR3 contains 15 residues. This chain's CDR3 is CASSSGTRDTGELFF. The CDR3 DNA reads TGTGCCAGCAGCTCAGGGACTAGGGACACCGGGGAGCTGTTTTTT.

This chain joins TRBV13 and TRBJ2-5; TRBD1 agrees at 11 bases. This CDR3 region has 16 residues. Germline lookup yields CDR1 PRHDT and CDR2 FYEKMQ (reference sequence). The trim removed 5 bases at V and 5 bases at J, leaving 10 bases unmatched. CDR3 in DNA: TGTGCCAGCAGCCAGAGTGGACAGGGGGCGGGGGAGACCCAGTACTTC. It encodes CASSQSGQGAGETQYF.